The sequence of this T cell receptor (beta chain) was determined in a study of CD8 T cells in ankylosing spondylitis. In germline, CDR1 is SGHRS, CDR2 YFSETQ. V lost 6 bases, J lost 0 bases, and 14 bases lay in between. CDR3 length: 15 amino acids. Of note for this clonotype: Antigen unknown.

Study conclusions and caveats: Characteristic of ankylosing spondylitis blood, it appeared, was a TCR beta motif comprising several highly homologous variants. Both synovial fluid and blood in reactive arthritis had previously been reported to carry some motif variants. Matched ankylosing spondylitis synovial fluid reportedly showed significant enrichment of disease-linked clones.

Quantitative 5'-RACE with molecular barcodes produced the TCR beta libraries. One entry per CDR3 protein, called by TCRdb with MiXCR from the 5' RACE reads. The data contain over 700,000 distinct CDR3 sequences, roughly 19% of them seen just once; the ten biggest clones take up 19%. This clonotype was obtained from a male donor with ankylosing spondylitis. The chain couples TRBV5-1 to TRBJ2-3, with D perhaps TRBD1 or TRBD2 (5 bases each). The sample comprised blood, either unsorted or a sorted T cell fraction (not recorded which). In nucleotides, the CDR3 is TGCGCCAGCACAACTCGGGGCCCGAGCACAGATACGCAGTATTTT. Its translation is CASTTRGPSTDTQYF. Based on the CDR3 plus reference TRBV5-1 and TRBJ2-3, the full variable domain is KAGVTQTPRYLIKTRGQQVTLSCSPISGHRSVSWYQQTPGQGLQFLFEYFSETQRNKGNFPGRFSGRQFSNSRSEMNVSTLELGDSALYLCASTTRGPSTDTQYFGPGTRLTVL.